The entry below describes one T cell receptor (beta chain). It was version v3.0 of the immunoSEQ assay that was run at survey level. Profiled with immunoSEQ multiplex PCR; TCRdb holds only in-frame clones, not every one. The sample contains some 28,000 clones, 95% of which appear only once. These data originate in a study of long-term antiretroviral therapy in people with HIV. The germline V gene has CDR1 ENHRY and CDR2 SYGVKD. V shed 2 bases and J shed 6 bases, with 5 bases lying between them. The length of the CDR3 is 11 residues. Sequenced here: unsorted PBMCs, sampled 5.3 years after starting antiretroviral therapy. This chain links TRBV10-3 with TRBJ2-7; D unclear. The sequence came from a man between 50 and 59 years old with HIV. The CDR3 DNA is TGTGCCATCAGTGAGGACTCCGAGCAGTACTTC. Amino acids: CAISEDSEQYF.